These 3 T cell receptor beta chains came from one sample sequenced in a study of beta chain features in type 1 diabetes. General observations from the study: TCRB CDR3s were moderately but significantly shorter in Type 1 diabetes patients in all four CD4+ subsets.

The entirety of the isolated RNA underwent reverse transcription, so expressed TCRB transcripts were sequenced. Clones were sequenced by immunoSEQ multiplex PCR, and TCRdb holds only the in-frame ones, with some missing. The repertoire holds over 650,000 clones, with about 14% as singletons. Their cognate antigens are unknown. The sequencing input was naive CD4+ T cells from blood. These receptors were taken from a man between 18 and 35 years old with type 1 diabetes.

The sample holds a few counts of this clone. The chain uses TRBV10-3 and TRBJ2-7, with D perhaps matching TRBD1 (5 bases). V was trimmed by 8 bases and J by 2 bases, leaving 13 bases between them. The V gene's germline CDR1 is ENHRY and CDR2 SYGVKD. The CDR3 totals 13 residues. CDR3 amino acids: CAIGADGPYEQYF. The CDR3 DNA is TGTGCCATCGGGGCAGATGGTCCCTACGAGCAGTACTTC.

This chain uses TRBV29-1 with TRBJ1-2; possible D gene TRBD1, 6 bases. Trimming removed 5 bases from V and 2 bases from J, with 18 bases in between. The germline CDR1 and CDR2 sequences are SQVTM and ANQGSEA. The length of the CDR3 is 15 residues. The CDR3 nucleotides read TGCAGCGTTAGGGGGGGCAGGGACAACAACTATGGCTACACCTTC. It encodes CSVRGGRDNNYGYTF.

The chain links TRBV18 to TRBJ1-4; D uncertain. The V and J ends lost 4 bases and 8 bases respectively, with 8 bases between them. CDR3 length: 12 residues. Germline CDR1 is KGHSH and CDR2 is LQKENI. CDR3 residues: CASSRSGEKLFF. As DNA, the CDR3 is TGTGCCAGCTCACGTTCCGGGGAAAAACTGTTTTTT.